A selection of T cell receptor beta chains follows, all from one sample in a study of blood T cell repertoires in COVID-19. The repertoire was sequenced with immunoSEQ multiplex PCR; TCRdb's copy has only in-frame clones and lacks some. The sample contains 60,000 to 85,000 clones, 78% of which appear only once. Source material: peripheral blood. Receptors originate from a human donor in a cohort sampled during active COVID-19. Each CDR3 is given with its conserved first and last residue. The D gene is left open where the match is weak. The size field is filled for only some rows; it gives once, few, many or a size class.

>.|few|TRBV10-2|TRBJ1-1
TGCGCCAGCTGGGAGAGAGAATTTGACACTGAAGCTTTCTTT
CASWEREFDTEAFF
>TRBD1|.|TRBV6-5|TRBJ1-2
TGTGCCAGCAGTTACACAAGGACAGGGGGCGGCTATGGCTACACCTTC
CASSYTRTGGGYGYTF
>.|.|TRBV28|TRBJ2-5
TGTGCCAGCAGTTTATATCGGAACAGCCAAGAGACCCAGTACTTC
CASSLYRNSQETQYF
>TRBD1|.|TRBV6-5|TRBJ2-5
TGTGCCAGCAGGCGCCCGGGACAGGGCCTAGAGACCCAGTACTTC
CASRRPGQGLETQYF
>TRBD1|.|TRBV7-8|TRBJ2-7
TGTGCCAGCAGCTTACTACAGGGGGCCTACGAGCAGTACTTC
CASSLLQGAYEQYF
>.|.|TRBV2|TRBJ2-5
TGTGCCAGCAGTGCGGGACTTGTACAAGAGACCCAGTACTTC
CASSAGLVQETQYF
>TRBD1|.|TRBV10-1|TRBJ2-7
TGCGCCAGCAGTAACCCTCCGGGACAGGGGGGTTACGAGCAGTACTTC
CASSNPPGQGGYEQYF
>.|.|TRBV4-1|TRBJ2-7
TGCGCCAGCAGTATAGGCCCGCAGGGTCCCGAGCAGTACTTC
CASSIGPQGPEQYF
>TRBD1|.|TRBV10-3|TRBJ2-7
TGTGCCATCAGTGCGGACAGGGTAACCTACGAGCAGTACTTC
CAISADRVTYEQYF
>.|.|TRBV2|TRBJ2-7
TGTGCCAGCAGTGAGGGACACAGGGCTCTCTACTACGAGCAGTACTTC
CASSEGHRALYYEQYF
>TRBD1|.|TRBV18|TRBJ1-4
TGTGCCAGCTCACCGGGGACAGGGGCAACTAATGAAAAACTGTTTTTT
CASSPGTGATNEKLFF
>.|.|TRBV27|TRBJ2-5
TGTGCCAGCAGTTTACCAGGGCCTCAAGAGACCCAGTACTTC
CASSLPGPQETQYF
>.|.|TRBV9|TRBJ2-5
TGTGCCAGCAGCGTAGGGACAAAAGAGACCCAGTACTTC
CASSVGTKETQYF
>TRBD2|few|TRBV27|TRBJ2-3
TGTGCCAGCAGTTTATTCCCCGCGACTAGCGGGGTCACAGATACGCAGTATTTT
CASSLFPATSGVTDTQYF
>.|once|TRBV12-3/TRBV12-4|TRBJ2-7
TGTGCCAGCAGCCTACAGGGATATGAGCAGTACTTC
CASSLQGYEQYF
>TRBD1|.|TRBV19|TRBJ1-1
TGTGCCAGTAGTATCCAGGGGGCAACTGAAGCTTTCTTT
CASSIQGATEAFF
>TRBD1|.|TRBV6-5|TRBJ2-7
TGTGCCAGCAGTTACAGAGACAGGGGTGGCTACGAGCAGTACTTC
CASSYRDRGGYEQYF
>.|.|TRBV19|TRBJ2-7
TGTGCCAGATCTGGCAGGGGCAACGAGCAGTACTTC
CARSGRGNEQYF
>TRBD2|.|TRBV5-1|TRBJ2-1
TGCGCCAGCAGCCTTGGTGGCGGGAGAGGGCTGGGGTCCTACAATGAGCAGTTCTTC
CASSLGGGRGLGSYNEQFF
>TRBD2|.|TRBV6-6|TRBJ2-5
TGTGCCAGCGGTCTGGCGGGAGGGAAGGAGACCCAGTACTTC
CASGLAGGKETQYF
>.|.|TRBV5-1|TRBJ1-2
TGCGCCAGCAGCCCGGGGGGGGCCGGCATGGTGGCTGGCTACACCTTC
CASSPGGAGMVAGYTF
>TRBD1|few|TRBV19|TRBJ2-1
TGTGCCAGTACCCGAGGGGGACAGAGAAATGAGCAGTTCTTC
CASTRGGQRNEQFF
>TRBD1|once|TRBV6-4|TRBJ1-5
TGTGCCAGCAGTGAAGGGCAGGGGGTTCAGCCCCAGCATTTT
CASSEGQGVQPQHF
>.|.|TRBV3-1/TRBV3-2|TRBJ2-3
TGTGCCAGCAGCCCCCCCAGCGCGGGTAGCACAGATACGCAGTATTTT
CASSPPSAGSTDTQYF
>TRBD1|.|TRBV18|TRBJ1-6
TGTGCCAGCTCACCGGGGACAGCGAATTCACCCCTCCACTTT
CASSPGTANSPLHF
>.|.|TRBV13|TRBJ2-6
TGTGCCAGCAGCCCGGGGGACTCTGGGGCCAACGTCCTGACTTTC
CASSPGDSGANVLTF
>TRBD2|.|TRBV7-8|TRBJ2-2
TGTGCCAGCAGCCCCTTAGCGGGAGCGGGCACCGGGGAGCTGTTTTTT
CASSPLAGAGTGELFF
>.|.|TRBV28|TRBJ1-3
TGTGCCAGCAGTCTACAGGGTTTTGGAAACACCATATATTTT
CASSLQGFGNTIYF
>.|.|TRBV5-1|TRBJ1-1
TGCGCCAGCAGCTTGGTACTCGGGACACCGAACACTGAAGCTTTCTTT
CASSLVLGTPNTEAFF
>TRBD2|.|TRBV6-4|TRBJ2-1
TGTGCCAGCAGTGGGACTAGCGGCGCAAATGAGCAGTTCTTC
CASSGTSGANEQFF
>.|.|TRBV5-4|TRBJ2-2
TGTGCCAGCAGCCCCGGGACAAGGAACACCGGGGAGCTGTTTTTT
CASSPGTRNTGELFF
>.|few|TRBV30|TRBJ2-3
TGTGCCTGGAGTCTGACTAGAGGTGGCGATACGCAGTATTTT
CAWSLTRGGDTQYF
>TRBD1|.|TRBV24-1|TRBJ2-3
TGTGCCACCAGTGACCCACAGGGGGGCCTGGACACAGATACGCAGTATTTT
CATSDPQGGLDTDTQYF
>.|.|TRBV28|TRBJ1-5
TGTGCCAGCAGTTTAGTGACTAATCAGCCCCAGCATTTT
CASSLVTNQPQHF
>.|.|TRBV6-1|TRBJ2-5
TGTGCCAGCAGTGAAGGGGTGATGGCTAGCGAGACCCAGTACTTC
CASSEGVMASETQYF
>TRBD1|.|TRBV6-4|TRBJ1-1
TGTGCCAGTGCGCGGGACAGGGGATTTGAAGCTTTCTTT
CASARDRGFEAFF
>TRBD1|.|TRBV10-2|TRBJ1-6
TGCGCCAGCAGTGATACAGGGGCTCAAGATAATTCACCCCTCCACTTT
CASSDTGAQDNSPLHF
>.|.|TRBV6-5|TRBJ2-1
TGTGCCAGCAGTTACGGTTCAGGGTCTAGGGGCAATGAGCAGTTCTTC
CASSYGSGSRGNEQFF
>.|.|TRBV9|TRBJ1-4
TGTGCCAGCAGCCCCGGCAGGGGCGTTCTTGAAAAACTGTTTTTT
CASSPGRGVLEKLFF
>TRBD2|.|TRBV13|TRBJ2-7
TGTGCCAGCAGCTGGCTAGCGGGAGGAGAGCAGTACTTC
CASSWLAGGEQYF
>.|.|TRBV7-6|TRBJ2-3
TGTGCCAGCAGCTTAGTCGGGACAACAGATACGCAGTATTTT
CASSLVGTTDTQYF
>.|.|TRBV29-1|TRBJ2-5
TGCAGCGTTAATTTCGGGGTACAAGAGACCCAGTACTTC
CSVNFGVQETQYF
>.|few|TRBV5-6|TRBJ2-6
TGTGCCAGCAGCCCTTTATCTGGGGCCAACGTCCTGACTTTC
CASSPLSGANVLTF
>TRBD1|.|TRBV30|TRBJ1-4
TGTGCCTGGAGCACTCGGGACAGAGCTAATGAAAAACTGTTTTTT
CAWSTRDRANEKLFF
>TRBD1|.|TRBV5-4|TRBJ1-2
TGTGCCAGCAGCTTGTTGTCGGGACAGCAGACTAACTATGGCTACACCTTC
CASSLLSGQQTNYGYTF
>.|.|TRBV5-1|TRBJ1-1
TGCGCCAGCAGCTCGGATTACCGGCGGGACACTGAAGCTTTCTTT
CASSSDYRRDTEAFF
>TRBD1|few|TRBV28|TRBJ1-1
TGTGCCAGCAGACCAGGGGGCGCGACGGTTGAAGCTTTCTTT
CASRPGGATVEAFF